This T cell receptor beta chain stems from a study of Graves' ophthalmopathy and Graves' hyperthyroidism. This clonotype has ten or more counts. CDR3 length equals 14 residues. The V end lost 3 bases, the J end lost 0 bases, and 9 bases lay between the germline ends. Amplified material comprised TCR beta CDR3 regions derived from RNA transcripts. First-round RT-PCR employed HTBI primers, with a second-round multiplex PCR after it. MiXCR was run by TCRdb on the multiplex PCR reads, yielding one entry per CDR3 protein. The table records about 480,000 distinct CDR3 sequences, 14% of them present only once.

The V and J genes are TRBV12-3 or TRBV12-4 and TRBJ2-7; the D is unclear. The material sequenced was blood. The source is a young woman with Graves' ophthalmopathy. CDR3 sequence: CASSLAVHSYEQYF. The CDR3 DNA is TGTGCCAGCAGTTTGGCAGTTCACTCCTACGAGCAGTACTTC.